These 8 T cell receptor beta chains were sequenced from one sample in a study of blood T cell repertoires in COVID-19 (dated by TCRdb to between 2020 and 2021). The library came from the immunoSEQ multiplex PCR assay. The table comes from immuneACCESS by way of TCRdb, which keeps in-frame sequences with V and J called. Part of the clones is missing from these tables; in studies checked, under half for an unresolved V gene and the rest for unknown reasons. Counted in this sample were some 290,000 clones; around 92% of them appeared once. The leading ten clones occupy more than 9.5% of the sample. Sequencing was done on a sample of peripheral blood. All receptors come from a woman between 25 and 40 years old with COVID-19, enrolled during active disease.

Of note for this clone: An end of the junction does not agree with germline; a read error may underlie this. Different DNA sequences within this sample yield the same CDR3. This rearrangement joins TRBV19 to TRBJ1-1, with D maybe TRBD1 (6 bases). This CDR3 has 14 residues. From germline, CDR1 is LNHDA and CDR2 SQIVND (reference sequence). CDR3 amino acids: CASSVQGGITEAFF. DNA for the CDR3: TGTGCTAGTAGTGTACAGGGAGGGATCACTGAAGCTTTCTTT.

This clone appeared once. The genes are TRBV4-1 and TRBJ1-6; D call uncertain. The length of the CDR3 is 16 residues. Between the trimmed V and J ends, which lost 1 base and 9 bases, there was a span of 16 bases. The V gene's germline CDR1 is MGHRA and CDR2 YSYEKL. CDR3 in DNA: TGCGCCAGCAGCCAAGGCGACCGGGAAATCGGTTCACCCCTCCACTTT. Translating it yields CASSQGDREIGSPLHF.

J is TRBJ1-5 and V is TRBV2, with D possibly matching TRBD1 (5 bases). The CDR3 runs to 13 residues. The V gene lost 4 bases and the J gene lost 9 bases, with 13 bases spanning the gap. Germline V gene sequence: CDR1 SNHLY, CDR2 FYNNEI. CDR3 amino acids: CASSVEGEAPQHF. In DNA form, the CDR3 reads TGTGCCAGCAGTGTGGAAGGGGAAGCGCCCCAGCATTTT.

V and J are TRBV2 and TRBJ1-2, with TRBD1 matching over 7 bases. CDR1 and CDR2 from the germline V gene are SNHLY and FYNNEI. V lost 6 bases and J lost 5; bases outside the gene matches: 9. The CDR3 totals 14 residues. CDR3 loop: CASSPDRQGYGYTF. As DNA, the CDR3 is TGTGCCAGCAGCCCAGACCGACAGGGATATGGCTACACCTTC.

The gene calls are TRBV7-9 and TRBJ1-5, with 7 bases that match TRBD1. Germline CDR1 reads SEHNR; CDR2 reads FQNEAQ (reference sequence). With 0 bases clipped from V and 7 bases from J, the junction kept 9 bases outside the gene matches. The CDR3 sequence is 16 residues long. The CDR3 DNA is TGTGCCAGCAGCTTAGCTAAAGGAGGGGGCGGGCAGCCCCAGCATTTT. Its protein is CASSLAKGGGGQPQHF. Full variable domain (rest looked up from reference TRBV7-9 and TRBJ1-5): DTGVSQNPRHKITKRGQNVTFRCDPISEHNRLYWYRQTLGQGPEFLTYFQNEAQLEKSRLLSDRFSAERPKGSFSTLEIQRTEQGDSAMYLCASSLAKGGGGQPQHFGDGTRLSIL.

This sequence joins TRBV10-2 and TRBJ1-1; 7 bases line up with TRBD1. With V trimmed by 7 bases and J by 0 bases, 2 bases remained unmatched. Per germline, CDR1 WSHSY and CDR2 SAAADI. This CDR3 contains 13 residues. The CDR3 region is CASIDRVNTEAFF. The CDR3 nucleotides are TGCGCCAGCATAGACAGGGTGAACACTGAAGCTTTCTTT.

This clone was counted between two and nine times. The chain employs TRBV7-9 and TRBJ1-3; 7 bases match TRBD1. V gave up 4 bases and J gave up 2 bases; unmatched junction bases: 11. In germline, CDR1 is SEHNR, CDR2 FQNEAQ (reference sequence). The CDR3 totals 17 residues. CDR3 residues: CASSSLLGTETGNTIYF. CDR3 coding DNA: TGTGCCAGCAGCTCCCTACTTGGGACAGAGACTGGAAACACCATATATTTT.

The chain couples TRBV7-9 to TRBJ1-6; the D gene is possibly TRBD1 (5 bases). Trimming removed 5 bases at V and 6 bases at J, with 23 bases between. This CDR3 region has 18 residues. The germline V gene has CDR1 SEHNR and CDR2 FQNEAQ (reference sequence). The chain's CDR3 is CASSHGGQGLSLNSPLHF. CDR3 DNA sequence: TGTGCCAGCAGCCACGGTGGGCAGGGCCTCTCCCTTAATTCACCCCTCCACTTT. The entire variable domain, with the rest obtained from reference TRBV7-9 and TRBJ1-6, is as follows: DTGVSQNPRHKITKRGQNVTFRCDPISEHNRLYWYRQTLGQGPEFLTYFQNEAQLEKSRLLSDRFSAERPKGSFSTLEIQRTEQGDSAMYLCASSHGGQGLSLNSPLHFGNGTRLTVT.